The source of this T cell receptor (beta chain) is a study of blood T cell repertoires in COVID-19. Turning to the study itself: PBMCs, B-cell-depleted T cells, or T cells provided the cDNA or gDNA that made up the material.

Authors' methods: Cell counts per sample came from amplifying reference gene primers. Clones were sequenced by immunoSEQ multiplex PCR, and TCRdb holds only the in-frame ones, with some missing. For V, J and clone size, that table is used; D and trimming come from the DNA. The sample carries 170,000 or so clones, approximately 90% recorded once. This clone was detected only a few times. The V gene's germline CDR1 is ENHRY and CDR2 SYGVKD. J lost 7 bases, V lost 2 bases, and 6 bases had no gene match. This CDR3 is built from 15 residues. The chain links TRBV10-3 to TRBJ2-1; TRBD2 matches 9 bases. The specimen sequenced was peripheral blood. The TCR comes from a man aged 18 to 29 who had recovered from COVID-19. The CDR3 DNA sequence: TGTGCCATCAGTGAGGGGCTAGCGGGACCTAATGAGCAGTTCTTC. Amino acids: CAISEGLAGPNEQFF.